The 15 T cell receptor beta chains below all came from one sample that was sequenced in a study of cytomegalovirus exposure and HLA in healthy donors. 60 Vbeta and 13 Jbeta primers were used in PCR. Profiled with immunoSEQ multiplex PCR; TCRdb holds only in-frame clones, not every one. The table has approximately 110,000 clones, roughly 70% seen once. Material: PBMCs. The source of these receptors is a woman between 35 and 50 years old in good health and CMV-seropositive.

This chain connects TRBV4-2 to TRBJ2-7; no definite D call. The V gene's germline CDR1 is LGHNA and CDR2 YNFKEQ. The CDR3 runs to 12 residues. V shed 1 base and J shed 10 bases, with 11 bases lying between them. CDR3 protein: CASSQVSSVQYF. The CDR3 nucleotides are TGTGCCAGCAGCCAAGTTTCGTCAGTTCAGTACTTC.

The chain combines TRBV2 with TRBJ1-2; no definite D call. This CDR3 is built from 12 residues. V was cut by 6 bases and J by 6 bases, with 11 bases left in between. From germline, CDR1 is SNHLY and CDR2 FYNNEI. CDR3 nucleotides: TGTGCCAGCAGACGGGTTTCACATGGCTACACCTTC. Protein product: CASRRVSHGYTF.

The chain combines TRBV13 with TRBJ1-1, with D possibly TRBD1 on 5 matching bases. Germline CDR1 is PRHDT and CDR2 is FYEKMQ (reference sequence). This CDR3 has 16 amino acids. V shed 1 base and J shed 6 bases, with 18 bases lying between them. DNA of the CDR3: TGTGCCAGCAGCTTAGAAGGGAGGGGCGGGGGGGCTGAAGCTTTCTTT. It is translated as CASSLEGRGGGAEAFF.

Notes on this clone: Just one base apart from a much larger clone, this may be a read error. The chain is built from TRBV4-2 and TRBJ1-5; D ambiguous. CDR3 length: 13 residues. Germline V gene sequence: CDR1 LGHNA, CDR2 YNFKEQ. V lost 4 bases and J 6 bases, leaving 10 bases between the germline ends. For the CDR3, the DNA is TGTGCCAGCAGCCCGACGAGCGGTCAGCCCCAGCATTTT. Protein sequence: CASSPTSGQPQHF.

This clone has only a few counts. The chain employs TRBV19 and TRBJ2-3; 9 bases line up with TRBD2. With 4 bases clipped from V and 4 bases from J, the junction kept 6 bases outside the gene matches. This CDR3 comprises 15 residues. Looked up from germline, CDR1 is LNHDA and CDR2 is SQIVND (reference sequence). The CDR3 DNA reads TGTGCCAGTAGTAGCTTGCGGGGGGGCCCAGATACGCAGTATTTT. It encodes CASSSLRGGPDTQYF.

This chain joins TRBV7-6 and TRBJ1-2, with no clear D. Between the trimmed V and J ends, which lost 5 bases and 4 bases, there was a span of 11 bases. The CDR3 consists of 13 residues. Germline lookup yields CDR1 SGHVS and CDR2 FNYEAQ. CDR3 amino acids: CASSLGGLYGYTF. CDR3 DNA sequence: TGTGCCAGCAGCCTAGGCGGCCTCTATGGCTACACCTTC.

The chain uses TRBV4-1 and TRBJ2-1; 8 bases map to TRBD2. The CDR3 runs 16 residues. Per the germline V gene, CDR1 is MGHRA and CDR2 is YSYEKL. The V and J ends lost 2 bases and 5 bases, in that order; junction bases with no gene match: 8. As DNA, the CDR3 is TGCGCCAGCAGCCAATATGTCGGGAGGGCCCACAATGAGCAGTTCTTC. Protein product: CASSQYVGRAHNEQFF.

This clone has only one observation. The chain joins TRBV10-3 to TRBJ2-3; 7 bases are a match to TRBD2. The CDR3 consists of 16 residues. Germline trimming cut 2 bases from V and 4 bases from J; bases unmatched to any gene: 9. CDR1 and CDR2 (germline): ENHRY, SYGVKD. CDR3 protein: CAISEPTGGFADTQYF. As DNA, the CDR3 is TGTGCCATCAGTGAGCCCACGGGGGGATTCGCAGATACGCAGTATTTT.

In DNA form, the CDR3 reads TGTGCCAGCAGCTTAGACAGATATAATGAAAAACTGTTTTTT. It yields the protein CASSLDRYNEKLFF. The chain combines TRBV7-9 with TRBJ1-4; D gene unclear. V was shortened by 1 base and J by 4 bases, with 7 bases between the two germline ends. The germline V gene encodes CDR1 SEHNR and CDR2 FQNEAQ (reference sequence). This CDR3 has 14 residues.

This clone turned up a few times. The chain carries TRBV19 and TRBJ2-7; 7 nucleotides match TRBD1. The junction had 8 bases not matched to a gene; V was cut back by 6 bases and J by 0 bases. Germline V gene sequence: CDR1 LNHDA, CDR2 SQIVND (reference sequence). This CDR3 comprises 15 residues. This chain's CDR3 is CASSPRTGHSYEQYF. CDR3 nucleotide sequence: TGTGCCAGTAGCCCTCGGACAGGCCACTCCTACGAGCAGTACTTC.

The V and J genes are TRBV19 and TRBJ1-3; TRBD1 agrees at 7 bases. This CDR3 has 17 amino acids. The J segment lost 0 bases and the V segment lost 2 bases, leaving 7 bases of the junction unmatched. Per germline, CDR1 LNHDA and CDR2 SQIVND (reference sequence). The CDR3 protein is CASSISWTGHSGNTIYF. DNA for the CDR3: TGTGCCAGTAGTATATCCTGGACAGGCCACTCTGGAAACACCATATATTTT.

Only a few counts were recorded for this clone. This chain links TRBV29-1 with TRBJ1-6; D unclear. The ends were cut back, 7 bases at V and 0 bases at J, with 7 bases in the middle. The CDR3 is made up of 13 amino acids. Germline V gene lookup returns CDR1 SQVTM and CDR2 ANQGSEA. The CDR3 DNA reads as TGCAGCGCGAGAAGCTCCTATAATTCACCCCTCCACTTT. It translates to CSARSSYNSPLHF.

The chain uses TRBV5-1 and TRBJ1-1, with D possibly TRBD1 on 5 matching bases. CDR3 length: 13 amino acids. Germline CDR1 SGHRS, CDR2 YFSETQ. Trimming shortened V by 0 bases and J by 6 bases, and 9 bases separated the two germline ends. CDR3: CASSLAAGSEAFF. The CDR3 bases are TGCGCCAGCAGCTTGGCAGCAGGGTCTGAAGCTTTCTTT.

The chain employs TRBV11-3 and TRBJ2-2, with a tentative D call TRBD2 (5 bases). V lost 5 bases, J lost 5 bases, and 18 bases lay in between. The CDR3 is 16 amino acids. Germline V gene data show CDR1 as SGHNT and CDR2 as YENEEA. The CDR3 bases are TGTGCCAGCAGCACGGCTTGGGGAGATGGGACCGGGGAGCTGTTTTTT. This sequence encodes CASSTAWGDGTGELFF.

The chain uses TRBV7-9 and TRBJ1-4, with D perhaps TRBD1 (6 bases). Germline V CDR1 and CDR2: SEHNR, FQNEAQ (reference sequence). The CDR3 has 17 residues. Trimming took off 5 bases at V and 8 bases at J, with 24 bases between the two ends. For the CDR3, the DNA is TGTGCCAGCAGCCCTCCTGACCAACAGGGAAGTAACGAAAAACTGTTTTTT. Amino acid sequence: CASSPPDQQGSNEKLFF.